A single T cell receptor beta chain is shown here with its context. Original analysis: Cell counts per sample came from amplifying reference gene primers. Clones were sequenced by immunoSEQ multiplex PCR, and TCRdb holds only the in-frame ones, with some missing. V, J and clone size are taken as reported in that table, and D and trimming were inferred from the DNA itself. The profile shows tens of thousands of clones, about 90% of them singletons. This entry is derived from a study of blood T cell repertoires in COVID-19. Across the study: The United States, Italy and Spain provided the acute and convalescent COVID-19 samples. PBMCs, B-cell-depleted T cells, or T cells provided the cDNA or gDNA that made up the material.

Germline V gene sequence: CDR1 PRHDT, CDR2 FYEKMQ (reference sequence). The ends lost 4 bases at V and 4 bases at J; junction bases unmatched: 4. The CDR3 length is 15 residues. This chain connects TRBV13 to TRBJ1-2; 12 bases are a match to TRBD1. The specimen was peripheral blood. The clonotype originates from a man older than 75 with acute or convalescent COVID-19. CDR3 amino acids: CASSSRDRGLYGYTF. The CDR3 DNA sequence: TGTGCCAGCAGCTCCAGGGACAGGGGGCTCTATGGCTACACCTTC.